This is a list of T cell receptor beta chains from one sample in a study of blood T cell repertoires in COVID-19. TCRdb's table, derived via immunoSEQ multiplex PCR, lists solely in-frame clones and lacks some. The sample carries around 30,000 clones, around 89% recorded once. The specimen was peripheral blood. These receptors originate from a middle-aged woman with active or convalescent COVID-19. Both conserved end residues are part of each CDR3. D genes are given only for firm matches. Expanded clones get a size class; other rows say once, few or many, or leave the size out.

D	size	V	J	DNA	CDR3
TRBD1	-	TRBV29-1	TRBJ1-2	TGCAGCGTTTGGGACAGGGGGGAACCTAACTATGGCTACACCTTC	CSVWDRGEPNYGYTF
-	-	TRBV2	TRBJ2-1	TGTGCCAGCCTGGCCTCGCAGTTCTTC	CASLASQFF
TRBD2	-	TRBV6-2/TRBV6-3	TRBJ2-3	TGTGCCAGCAGTTACGCGGGAGGCACAGATACGCAGTATTTT	CASSYAGGTDTQYF
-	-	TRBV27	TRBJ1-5	TGTGCCAGCAGTTTAGGCAGGGGTGAATTTAATCAGCCCCAGCATTTT	CASSLGRGEFNQPQHF
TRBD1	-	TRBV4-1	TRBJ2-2	TGCGCCAGCAGCCATGGACAGGCTAGACTTACCGGGGAGCTGTTTTTT	CASSHGQARLTGELFF
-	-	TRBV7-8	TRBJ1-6	TGTGCCAGCAGCCCAGCCGGGTACGCTTATTCACCCCTCCACTTT	CASSPAGYAYSPLHF
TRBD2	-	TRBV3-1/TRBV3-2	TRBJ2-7	TGTGCCAGCAGACGTGGGACTAGCGGTTTGGCCCCCTACGAGCAGTACTTC	CASRRGTSGLAPYEQYF
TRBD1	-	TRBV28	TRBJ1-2	TGTGCCAGCAGCCCCCAGGGACAGTATGGCTACACCTTC	CASSPQGQYGYTF
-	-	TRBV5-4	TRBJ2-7	TGTGCCAACAGCTTCGGGGGACTCTCCTACGAGCAGTACTTC	CANSFGGLSYEQYF
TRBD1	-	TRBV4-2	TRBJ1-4	TGTGCCAGCAGCCAAGCGTCCCATCAGGGGGTAGGAAAACTGTTTTTT	CASSQASHQGVGKLFF
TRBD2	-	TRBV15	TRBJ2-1	TGTGCCACCACGGAAGGACTAGCCGTCCATCAGGAGCAGTTCTTC	CATTEGLAVHQEQFF
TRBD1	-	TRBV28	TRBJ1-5	TGTGCCAGCAGTATCCGACAGGGAGGCAATCAGCCCCAGCATTTT	CASSIRQGGNQPQHF
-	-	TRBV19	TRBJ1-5	TGTGCCAGTAGTATACGCGGGCGGGGTGGCAATCAGCCCCAGCATTTT	CASSIRGRGGNQPQHF
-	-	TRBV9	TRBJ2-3	TGTGCCAGCAGCGTCTCCGGGAGCACAGATACGCAGTATTTT	CASSVSGSTDTQYF
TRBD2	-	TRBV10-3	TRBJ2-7	TGTGCCGCGGGAGGGGCAGGCGAGCAGTACTTC	CAAGGAGEQYF
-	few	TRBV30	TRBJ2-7	TGTGCCTGGACTCGAGGGTCGAACTCCTACGAGCAGTACTTC	CAWTRGSNSYEQYF
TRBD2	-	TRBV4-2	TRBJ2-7	TGTGCCAGCAGCCAGGCGACTAGCGGGAGAAACGAGCAGTACTTC	CASSQATSGRNEQYF
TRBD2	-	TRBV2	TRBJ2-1	TGTGCCAGCAGTAGACTAGCGGGGACTCAGGGGCAGTTCTTC	CASSRLAGTQGQFF
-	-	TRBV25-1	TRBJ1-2	TGTGCCAGCAGTGATGCGGCCTTCTATGGCTACACCTTC	CASSDAAFYGYTF
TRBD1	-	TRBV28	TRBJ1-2	TGTGCCAGCAGTTTAGGGGCCGGGGGAGACAGGGGGCTCTATGGCTACACCTTC	CASSLGAGGDRGLYGYTF
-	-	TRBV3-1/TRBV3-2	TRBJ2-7	TGTGCCAGCAGCCCCCTTGGGGCGAGGAACAGCGAGCAGTACTTC	CASSPLGARNSEQYF
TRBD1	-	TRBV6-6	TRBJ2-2	TGTGCCAGCAGCTTAACAGGGGGCGCGAACACCGGGGAGCTGTTTTTT	CASSLTGGANTGELFF
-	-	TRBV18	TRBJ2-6	TGTGCCAGCTCACCAAGGAGTGCTGGGGCCAACGTCCTGACTTTC	CASSPRSAGANVLTF
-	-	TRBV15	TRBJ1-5	TGTGCCACCAGCAGACCGAATCAGCCCCAGCATTTT	CATSRPNQPQHF
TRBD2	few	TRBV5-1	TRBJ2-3	TGCGCCAGCAGCGGGACGGGACTAGTCCCGGATACGCAGTATTTT	CASSGTGLVPDTQYF
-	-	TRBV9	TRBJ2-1	TGTGCCAGCAGCGTAGGAGGCAGGGTTGGCAATGAGCAGTTCTTC	CASSVGGRVGNEQFF
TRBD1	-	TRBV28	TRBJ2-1	TGTGCCAGCAGTTTGGGGGACAGAGGGATCGCTGAGCAGTTCTTC	CASSLGDRGIAEQFF
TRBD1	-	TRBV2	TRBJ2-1	TGTGCCAGCAGTGGGGGGACAGTTCGAGATGAGCAGTTCTTC	CASSGGTVRDEQFF
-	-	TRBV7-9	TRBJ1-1	TGTGCCAGCAGCAACAGGGCTAGGGACACTGAAGCTTTCTTT	CASSNRARDTEAFF
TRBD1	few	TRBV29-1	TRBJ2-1	TGCAGCGTTGCTAGACAGGGGGACAATGAGCAGTTCTTC	CSVARQGDNEQFF
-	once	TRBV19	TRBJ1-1	TGTGCCAGTAAACAAACCGAGAACACTGAAGCTTTCTTT	CASKQTENTEAFF
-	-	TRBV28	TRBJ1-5	TGTGCCAGCAGTCCGGAGGATGACGGCAATCAGCCCCAGCATTTT	CASSPEDDGNQPQHF
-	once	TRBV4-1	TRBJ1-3	TGCGCCAGCAGCCAAGACAGGGGAATAGGAAACACCATATATTTT	CASSQDRGIGNTIYF
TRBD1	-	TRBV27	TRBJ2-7	TGTGCCAGCAGCTCCGACAGGGGGCGTTACCACGAGCAGTACTTC	CASSSDRGRYHEQYF
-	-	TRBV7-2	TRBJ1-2	TGTGCCAGCACCCCCGACAGAGACTATGGCTACACCTTC	CASTPDRDYGYTF
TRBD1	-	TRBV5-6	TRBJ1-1	TGTGCCAGCAGCCCAGGGACAGGGTCGTGGAACACTGAAGCTTTCTTT	CASSPGTGSWNTEAFF
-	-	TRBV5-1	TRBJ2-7	TGCGCCAGCAGCTTGGCTCCTCAGGGGCCCTTCTCCTACGAGCAGTACTTC	CASSLAPQGPFSYEQYF
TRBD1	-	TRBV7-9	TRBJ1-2	TGTGCCAGCAGCCGGGGACAGGCCTATGGCTACACCTTC	CASSRGQAYGYTF
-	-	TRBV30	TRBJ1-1	TGTGCCTGGAGTTCGGGGATCGCTGAAGCTTTCTTT	CAWSSGIAEAFF
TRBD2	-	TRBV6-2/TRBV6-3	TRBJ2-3	TGTGCCAGCAGTAAGTTCCGACTAGCGAGCACAGATACGCAGTATTTT	CASSKFRLASTDTQYF
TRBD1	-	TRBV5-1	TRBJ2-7	TGCGCCAGCAGGGAGGACAGGGGTGTATACGAGCAGTACTTC	CASREDRGVYEQYF
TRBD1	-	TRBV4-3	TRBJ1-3	TGCGCCAGCAGCCAGGGTTCCGGGACAGGGACTGGAAACACCATATATTTT	CASSQGSGTGTGNTIYF